The text below deals with one T cell receptor (beta chain). CD45RO negativity and positive selection for CCR7 defined naive CD8 cells, a population that excluded terminally differentiated effector memory CD45RA+ cells. Original analysis: ImmunoSEQ supplied junction-only sequences lacking quality scores, so filtering was different. Assay: immunoSEQ multiplex PCR; the TCRdb copy retains only in-frame clones and omits some. Clonal size and the V and J genes are those of that table, whereas D and trimming came from the DNA. Of millions of clones listed, roughly 91% were seen once; the top ten hold about 1.5%. This specimen comes from a study of shared clonotypes between healthy human individuals. Study in general: Each donor contributed plates that comprised three CD4 naive, three CD4 memory, two CD8 naive and one CD8 memory.

The V end lost 6 bases, the J end lost 5 bases, and 8 bases lay between the germline ends. This CDR3 has 10 residues. Germline CDR1 and CDR2: SQVTM and ANQGSEA. Sequencing input: naive CD8+ T cells from PBMCs. J is TRBJ2-7 and V is TRBV29-1, with no clear D. The source of this sequence is a young man in good health. Some clones in this sample may be carry-over from other donors' samples. The CDR3 DNA reads TGCAGCGTCCTAGGCCACGAGCAGTACTTC. Its protein is CSVLGHEQYF.